A selection of T cell receptor beta chains follows, all from one sample in a study of T cell changes during pregnancy in multiple sclerosis. The data were produced by immunoSEQ multiplex PCR, yet TCRdb's version contains in-frame clones alone and is incomplete. The sample includes some 70,000 clones, approximately 87% of them seen just once. The material was peripheral blood, obtained after pregnancy. The receptors were sampled from a female donor in good health, enrolled as a control in a pregnancy study. CDR3s leave out the opening cysteine and the closing phenylalanine or tryptophan. D genes are given only for firm matches.

v_gene	j_gene	d_gene	CDR3aa
TRBV30	TRBJ2-7	.	AWLPQSRLRLY
TRBV27	TRBJ1-2	.	ASSLSGKPEVYGYT
TRBV7-9	TRBJ1-1	.	ASSLTVPEAF
TRBV4-3	TRBJ2-3	TRBD1	ASSPSRDRGQYTQY
TRBV18	TRBJ2-1	TRBD2	ASSPLAGAGEEQF
TRBV5-1	TRBJ1-4	.	ASSFTGTNEKLF
TRBV6-5	TRBJ1-1	.	ASSYSTGVSTEAF
TRBV30	TRBJ2-3	TRBD2	AWTAGEVFSADTQY
TRBV4-1	TRBJ2-3	TRBD2	ASSPAVAGGTDTQY
TRBV29-1	TRBJ1-2	TRBD1	SVDSPGQGGHYGYT
TRBV5-4	TRBJ1-1	TRBD1	ASTRYRGQGHETEAF
TRBV12-1	TRBJ2-7	.	ATQQGPFVAYEQY
TRBV12-5	TRBJ1-5	TRBD1	ASGVPGTGGSH
TRBV30	TRBJ2-3	TRBD2	AWGLAVTDTQY
TRBV6-6	TRBJ2-3	TRBD1	ASSYRKGQGADTQY
TRBV19	TRBJ1-4	TRBD1	ASSSGTQGARKLF
TRBV6-1	TRBJ1-1	.	ASSALLRVNTEAF
TRBV5-4	TRBJ2-3	.	ASSLRGGIDTQY
TRBV21-1	TRBJ1-2	.	ASSPGEANYGYT
TRBV4-3	TRBJ2-7	TRBD1	ASSQEATRDSSYEQY
TRBV7-7	TRBJ2-2	.	ASSPTVNTGELF
TRBV2	TRBJ2-2	.	ASRLSGPSNTGELF
TRBV18	TRBJ2-5	TRBD2	ASSPFGGGPQETQY
TRBV19	TRBJ2-1	TRBD2	ASSSGRVSYNEQF
TRBV18	TRBJ2-5	TRBD2	ASSPSSREPGTQY
TRBV6-5	TRBJ2-6	.	ASSYSSSGANVLT
TRBV6-1	TRBJ2-3	.	ACQGGTDTQY
TRBV7-2	TRBJ2-7	TRBD2	ASSPDSGRTYEQY
TRBV5-1	TRBJ1-6	TRBD1	ASSVGQAYNSPLH
TRBV5-6	TRBJ2-1	.	ASSPDLASTSYNEQF
TRBV28	TRBJ1-6	.	ASTAPRGPLH
TRBV6-6	TRBJ1-2	TRBD1	ASRTGDYGYT
TRBV6-6	TRBJ1-1	.	ASSYRRGRVTEAF
TRBV18	TRBJ1-4	.	ASSPLSGTNEKLF
TRBV4-1	TRBJ1-3	TRBD1	ASSQEEGASGNTIY
TRBV19	TRBJ1-5	TRBD1	ASSKQGNNQPQH
TRBV7-8	TRBJ1-1	.	ASSLAGGGGWNTEAF
TRBV19	TRBJ2-5	.	ASSMSSTRTQY
TRBV19	TRBJ1-1	.	ASTTSRWEAF
TRBV19	TRBJ2-7	TRBD1	ASSMQGQGYYEQY
TRBV5-8	TRBJ1-2	TRBD1	ASSLDRGLDGYT
TRBV19	TRBJ1-2	.	ASSIGARGYT